Below, 27 T cell receptor beta chains from the same sample are listed, as sequenced in a study of blood T cell repertoires in COVID-19. Produced via immunoSEQ multiplex PCR; TCRdb's table is partial and in-frame only. The sample has 53,000 or so clones; approximately 84% are singletons. The sample comprised peripheral blood. The receptors were sampled from a man between 65 and 80 years old with active COVID-19.

The CDR3 bases are TGTGCCAGCAGCTTAGCGCTAGGGGTGAATCAGCCCCAGCATTTT. It encodes CASSLALGVNQPQHF. The chain recombines TRBV7-8 with TRBJ1-5; D perhaps matches TRBD1 (5 bases). The CDR3 is 15 residues long. Trimming stripped 0 bases from V and 4 bases from J, with 10 bases between. Germline CDR1 and CDR2: SGHVS and FQNEAQ.

The chain employs TRBV7-8 and TRBJ2-7; 10 nucleotides agree with TRBD2. V lost 5 bases, J lost 6 bases, and 13 bases stayed unmatched. Germline V gives CDR1 SGHVS, CDR2 FQNEAQ. The CDR3 has 16 residues. CDR3 DNA: TGTGCCAGCAGCCTTTTAGCGGGAGGTAGTGGGGGCGAGCAGTACTTC. As protein: CASSLLAGGSGGEQYF.

The rearrangement joins TRBV7-3 to TRBJ2-3; 11 bases are a match to TRBD2. Germline V gives CDR1 SGHTA, CDR2 FQGTGA. This CDR3 region has 14 residues. Losses at the gene ends were 3 bases for V and 4 bases for J; bases not matched to a gene: 0. The CDR3 sequence: CASSLGLAADTQYF. CDR3 coding DNA: TGTGCCAGCAGCTTGGGACTAGCGGCAGATACGCAGTATTTT.

This sequence joins TRBV7-2 and TRBJ2-5; the match to TRBD2 covers 11 bases. V trimming: 4 bases; J trimming: 2 bases; junction bases outside the gene matches: 6. The CDR3 is 16 amino acids. Per germline, CDR1 SGHTA and CDR2 FQGNSA. The CDR3 spells CASSSDSGRGQETQYF. The CDR3 DNA sequence: TGTGCCAGCAGCTCCGATAGCGGGAGGGGGCAAGAGACCCAGTACTTC.

V gene TRBV10-3 combines with J gene TRBJ2-7, with a weak D call TRBD2 (6 bases). There are 16 residues in the CDR3. Per germline, CDR1 ENHRY and CDR2 SYGVKD. Trimming took 6 bases from V and 0 from J, leaving 18 bases between them. The CDR3 spells CAISGGRGTGSYEQYF. CDR3 in DNA: TGTGCCATCAGCGGGGGTCGGGGGACTGGCTCCTACGAGCAGTACTTC.

This chain joins TRBV7-2 and TRBJ2-7; possible D gene TRBD2, 6 bases. The CDR3 runs 14 residues. Trimming left V 1 base short and J 6 bases short, with 13 bases between. The germline V gene has CDR1 SGHTA and CDR2 FQGNSA. The CDR3 loop is CASSLEGLASEQYF. As DNA, the CDR3 is TGTGCCAGCAGCTTAGAAGGTCTAGCGTCCGAGCAGTACTTC. The whole variable domain, remainder taken from reference TRBV7-2 and TRBJ2-7, is GAGVSQSPSNKVTEKGKDVELRCDPISGHTALYWYRQSLGQGLEFLIYFQGNSAPDKSGLPSDRFSAERTGGSVSTLTIQRTQQEDSAVYLCASSLEGLASEQYFGPGTRLTVT.

This chain connects TRBV10-3 to TRBJ2-7, with 10 positions matching TRBD1. This CDR3 is built from 14 residues. Germline assignment: CDR1 ENHRY and CDR2 SYGVKD. J gave up 7 bases and V 7 bases, and 10 bases lay outside the gene matches. The CDR3 loop is CAIKAGTGAEEQYF. CDR3 nucleotides: TGTGCCATCAAGGCCGGGACAGGGGCAGAGGAGCAGTACTTC.

The rearrangement uses TRBV5-4 and TRBJ2-5; D perhaps matches TRBD2 (6 bases). CDR1 is SGHNT, CDR2 YYREEE, per germline (reference sequence). The V end lost 2 bases, the J end lost 3 bases, and 8 bases lay between the germline ends. CDR3 length equals 13 residues. The CDR3 loop reads CASSFPGEETQYF. CDR3 DNA sequence: TGTGCCAGCAGCTTCCCGGGGGAAGAGACCCAGTACTTC.

The chain links TRBV27 to TRBJ2-1; 7 bases line up with TRBD2. The CDR3 has 13 residues. Germline values: CDR1 MNHEY, CDR2 SMNVEV (reference sequence). Trimming took 2 bases from V and 10 from J; bases not matched to a gene: 5. CDR3: CASSLGGRGEQFF. CDR3 nucleotide sequence: TGTGCCAGCAGTTTAGGCGGGAGAGGCGAGCAGTTCTTC.

The rearrangement joins TRBV7-8 to TRBJ1-6; TRBD1 might be the D (5 bases). The germline V gene has CDR1 SGHVS and CDR2 FQNEAQ. The CDR3 contains 15 residues. Between the trimmed V and J ends, which lost 3 bases and 6 bases, there was a span of 12 bases. The CDR3 protein is CASSFFTGSNSPLHF. CDR3 nucleotides: TGTGCCAGCAGCTTTTTTACAGGATCTAATTCACCCCTCCACTTT.

This clone was counted once. V usage is TRBV27 and J usage is TRBJ1-1, with D unclear. The CDR3 is made up of 14 amino acids. V was trimmed by 2 bases and J by 4 bases, leaving 11 bases between them. From germline, CDR1 is MNHEY and CDR2 SMNVEV (reference sequence). The CDR3 region is CASSLGREGTEAFF. The CDR3 region has the DNA TGTGCCAGCAGTTTAGGTAGGGAGGGCACTGAAGCTTTCTTT.

V and J are TRBV5-4 and TRBJ2-7; 9 nucleotides line up with TRBD2. Germline V gene lookup returns CDR1 SGHNT and CDR2 YYREEE (reference sequence). CDR3 length: 17 residues. Trimming removed 0 bases from V and 2 bases from J; junction bases left unmatched: 9. CDR3 in DNA: TGTGCCAGCAGCTTGGCCGTGGGTCTAGCGGGGCCCTACGAGCAGTACTTC. Translated: CASSLAVGLAGPYEQYF.

The genes are TRBV5-5 and TRBJ2-7, with D maybe TRBD2 (5 bases). From germline, CDR1 is SGHKS and CDR2 YYEKEE (reference sequence). V lost 1 base and J lost 2, with 10 bases in between. The CDR3 is made up of 14 amino acids. This chain's CDR3 is CASSLFAGTYEQYF. In DNA, the CDR3 is TGTGCCAGCAGCTTGTTCGCCGGGACCTACGAGCAGTACTTC.

This chain connects TRBV19 to TRBJ1-5; D remains unclear. Germline CDR1 reads LNHDA; CDR2 reads SQIVND (reference sequence). The CDR3 extends over 14 amino acids. The V gene lost 3 bases and the J gene lost 3 bases, with 9 bases spanning the gap. The CDR3 loop reads CASSIGGLNQPQHF. The CDR3 nucleotides are TGTGCCAGTAGTATCGGCGGACTCAATCAGCCCCAGCATTTT. Complete variable domain (other parts from reference TRBV19 and TRBJ1-5): DGGITQSPKYLFRKEGQNVTLSCEQNLNHDAMYWYRQDPGQGLRLIYYSQIVNDFQKGDIAEGYSVSREKKESFPLTVTSAQKNPTAFYLCASSIGGLNQPQHFGDGTRLSIL.

The chain joins TRBV6-5 to TRBJ1-2; D gene uncertain. CDR1 and CDR2 from the germline V gene are MNHEY and SVGAGI. Trimming cost V 6 bases and J 8 bases, with 19 bases left between them. CDR3 size: 14 residues. Here the CDR3 reads CASSSPGIVHGYTF. CDR3 nucleotide sequence: TGTGCCAGCAGCTCTCCCGGGATTGTACACGGCTACACCTTC.

This chain uses TRBV12-3 or TRBV12-4 with TRBJ1-1; 10 bases align to TRBD1. This CDR3 contains 13 residues. Losses at the gene ends were 4 bases for V and 8 bases for J; bases not matched to a gene: 4. The CDR3 region has the DNA TGTGCCAGCAGTTCCCTGGACAGGGGGGAAGCTTTCTTT. It specifies CASSSLDRGEAFF.

This chain joins TRBV7-2 and TRBJ2-5; TRBD1 is a possible D gene (5 bases). The CDR3 covers 13 residues. CDR1 is SGHTA and CDR2 is FQGNSA in the germline V gene. Trimming stripped 2 bases from V and 5 bases from J, with 9 bases between. As DNA, the CDR3 is TGTGCCAGCAGCTTACAGGGCTCGGAGACCCAGTACTTC. It codes for CASSLQGSETQYF.

In its sample, this clone was seen once. The chain employs TRBV10-3 and TRBJ2-3, with a tentative D call TRBD1 (6 bases). Germline V gives CDR1 ENHRY, CDR2 SYGVKD. The CDR3 runs to 14 residues. V lost 5 bases, J lost 4 bases, and 13 bases lay in between. CDR3 nucleotide sequence: TGTGCCATCAGTCCGGGGACAACATCAGATACGCAGTATTTT. This gives the protein CAISPGTTSDTQYF.

This chain links TRBV29-1 with TRBJ2-7, with TRBD2 matching 10 bases. The CDR3 extends over 12 amino acids. Trimming at V came to 2 bases and at J to 6 bases, leaving 1 base not matched to a gene. The germline V gene has CDR1 SQVTM and CDR2 ANQGSEA. CDR3 in amino acids: CSVESSGSEQYF. In DNA, the CDR3 is TGCAGCGTTGAATCTAGCGGGAGCGAGCAGTACTTC.

The genes are TRBV7-9 and TRBJ1-2; D remains unclear. CDR1 is SEHNR, CDR2 FQNEAQ, per germline (reference sequence). The CDR3 spans 14 residues. V was trimmed by 3 bases and J by 4 bases, leaving 12 bases between them. The CDR3 sequence: CASSFSGFPYGYTF. In DNA, the CDR3 is TGTGCCAGCAGCTTTTCCGGTTTCCCCTATGGCTACACCTTC.

The V gene is TRBV7-8, the J gene TRBJ1-1, with D maybe TRBD1 (5 bases). The germline gives CDR1 SGHVS, CDR2 FQNEAQ. This CDR3 has 15 residues. Trimming took 3 bases from V and 0 from J, leaving 11 bases between them. CDR3 sequence reads: CASSFRQTMNTEAFF. In DNA, the CDR3 is TGTGCCAGCAGCTTCCGACAGACCATGAACACTGAAGCTTTCTTT.

The genes are TRBV7-9 and TRBJ2-1; the match to TRBD2 covers 8 bases. CDR1 and CDR2 from the germline V gene are SEHNR and FQNEAQ (reference sequence). The CDR3 sequence is 15 residues long. With V trimmed by 2 bases and J by 6 bases, 6 bases remained unmatched. The CDR3 DNA reads TGTGCCAGCAGCTTAATGGCCGGGAGGGCCAATGAGCAGTTCTTC. Translation: CASSLMAGRANEQFF. Full variable domain (outside the CDR3, taken from reference TRBV7-9 and TRBJ2-1): DTGVSQNPRHKITKRGQNVTFRCDPISEHNRLYWYRQTLGQGPEFLTYFQNEAQLEKSRLLSDRFSAERPKGSFSTLEIQRTEQGDSAMYLCASSLMAGRANEQFFGPGTRLTVL.

This clone was counted only a few times. The chain carries TRBV28 and TRBJ2-2; 13 bases are shared with TRBD2. Germline-derived CDR1 and CDR2 are MDHEN and SYDVKM. The CDR3 spans 17 residues. Germline trimming cut 4 bases from V and 3 bases from J; bases unmatched to any gene: 5. CDR3 loop: CASSSWTSGRHTGELFF. In DNA, the CDR3 is TGTGCCAGCAGTTCCTGGACTAGCGGGAGACACACCGGGGAGCTGTTTTTT.

This clone appeared once. The chain recombines TRBV7-6 with TRBJ2-3; the match to TRBD2 covers 7 bases. CDR1 and CDR2 (germline): SGHVS, FNYEAQ. The CDR3 contains 14 residues. Losses at the gene ends were 4 bases for V and 4 bases for J; bases not matched to a gene: 5. The CDR3 region has the DNA TGTGCCAGCAGCTATTCAAGCGGGGCAGATACGCAGTATTTT. This translates into CASSYSSGADTQYF.

The V call is TRBV15, the J call TRBJ2-1; the D is unclear. The germline V and J ends were trimmed by 5 bases and 0 bases, with 14 bases remaining between them. Germline V lookup: CDR1 LNHNV, CDR2 YYDKDF (reference sequence). CDR3 length equals 16 residues. In DNA form, the CDR3 reads TGTGCCACCAGCTCGCGCTCCGGTAGCTCCTACAATGAGCAGTTCTTC. Translation gives CATSSRSGSSYNEQFF.

The chain recombines TRBV7-2 with TRBJ2-5, with TRBD2 identical over 10 bases. This CDR3 is built from 15 residues. V shed 3 bases and J 4 bases; nucleotides not matched to a gene: 5. Germline values: CDR1 SGHTA, CDR2 FQGNSA. The CDR3 sequence: CASSFRSGRAETQYF. The DNA of the CDR3 is TGTGCCAGCAGCTTCAGAAGCGGGAGGGCAGAGACCCAGTACTTC.

CDR3 DNA sequence: TGTGCCAGCTCACCACGACTAGCGGGAAACGTGAATGAGCAGTTCTTC. Translated: CASSPRLAGNVNEQFF. The chain carries TRBV18 and TRBJ2-1, with 11 bases that match TRBD2. The CDR3 loop spans 16 amino acids. Germline V lookup: CDR1 KGHSH, CDR2 LQKENI. V trimming: 1 base; J trimming: 7 bases; junction bases outside the gene matches: 6.